The source of this TCR beta chain is a study of shared clonotypes between healthy human individuals. General study results and limits: An effect of sequencing depth on clonotype sharing among donors was expected.

The V gene's germline CDR1 is SGDLS and CDR2 YYNGEE. CDR3 length equals 12 residues. Trimming cost V 3 bases and J 2 bases, with 5 bases left between them. Clones were sequenced by immunoSEQ multiplex PCR, and TCRdb holds only the in-frame ones, with some missing. The table shows 2 million to 2.5 million clones, with roughly 93% occurring only once. Comments on this clone: Its cognate antigen is unknown.

The sequence derives from a man aged 18 to 29 in good health. Some clones in this sample may be carry-over from other donors' samples. This chain connects TRBV9 to TRBJ1-2, with D hard to call. The sequencing sample was made of naive CD4+ T cells from PBMCs. Subset in this sample: CD45RA+ positively selected. CDR3 DNA: TGTGCCAGCAGCGACGGAAACTATGGCTACACCTTC. Translation gives CASSDGNYGYTF.